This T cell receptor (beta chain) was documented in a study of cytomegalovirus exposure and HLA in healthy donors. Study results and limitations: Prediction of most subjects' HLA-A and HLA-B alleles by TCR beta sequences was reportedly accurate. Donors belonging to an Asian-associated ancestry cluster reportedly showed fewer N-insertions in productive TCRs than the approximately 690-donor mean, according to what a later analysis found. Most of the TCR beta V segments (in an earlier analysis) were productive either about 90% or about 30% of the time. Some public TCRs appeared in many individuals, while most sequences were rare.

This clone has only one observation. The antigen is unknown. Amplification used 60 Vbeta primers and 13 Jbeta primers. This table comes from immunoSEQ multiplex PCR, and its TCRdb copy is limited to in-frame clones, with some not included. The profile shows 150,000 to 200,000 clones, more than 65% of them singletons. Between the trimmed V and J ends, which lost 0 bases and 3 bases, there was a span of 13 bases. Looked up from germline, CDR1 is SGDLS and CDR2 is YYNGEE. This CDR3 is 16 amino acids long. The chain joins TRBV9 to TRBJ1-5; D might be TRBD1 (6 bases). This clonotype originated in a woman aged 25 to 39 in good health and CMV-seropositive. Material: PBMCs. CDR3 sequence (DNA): TGTGCCAGCAGCGTAGATGCAGGGGTTCACAATCAGCCCCAGCATTTT. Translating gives CASSVDAGVHNQPQHF.